This T cell receptor (beta chain) was sequenced for a study of T cells in Graves' hyperthyroidism and ophthalmopathy. TCR beta CDR3 sequences were amplified from RNA transcripts. The TCR CDR3 was amplified in a first-round RT-PCR using the HTBI primer set. TCRdb processed the multiplex PCR reads anew with MiXCR; each CDR3 protein has one entry. The data show about 98,000 distinct CDR3 sequences, with roughly 40% seen just once and more than 8.5% held by the top ten. No ophthalmopathy progression within 18 months constituted stable Graves' hyperthyroidism. Researchers barred patients who had uncontrolled infection, other autoimmune disease, pregnancy or lactation. The diagnostic basis comprised clinical symptoms, serum thyroxine and TRAb, thyroid ultrasound and orbital computed tomography. This clonotype appeared many times. Its antigen is unidentified. Whole-study findings and limits: In the blood, most expanded thyroid clonotypes above 0.001 appeared as well.

V lost 4 bases and J lost 4, with 10 bases in between. CDR3 length: 13 amino acids. In germline, CDR1 is SQVTM, CDR2 ANQGSEA. The origin of this receptor is a woman in her thirties with Graves' hyperthyroidism. The chain uses TRBV29-1 and TRBJ2-2, with D unclear. Material: peripheral blood or thyroid tissue (not recorded which). The CDR3 is CSVAMPRTGELFF. DNA of the CDR3: TGCAGCGTTGCGATGCCGCGCACCGGGGAGCTGTTTTTT.